Included here is one T cell receptor (beta chain) sequence, with context. Which antigen it targets is not known. No per-base quality is available; no much larger clone lies one base away. The cohort consisted of 600 to 700 healthy bone marrow donors. Cohort members were all nominally healthy when sampled, although unrecorded immune exposures were likely present. The donor tested CMV seronegative and was one of the 352 seronegative cohort members. Each donor provided a peripheral blood sample, and peripheral blood mononuclear cells were used for TCR beta sequencing. The Qiagen DNeasy Blood Extraction Kit was used to extract genomic DNA from the blood cell samples. This entry comes from a study of cytomegalovirus exposure and HLA in healthy donors (dated by TCRdb to about 2017). With respect to the entire study: An earlier analysis of some 600 of the donors reported around 280 Gb of sequence data and around 100 million unique TCR beta sequences obtained from around 190 million T cells. Rather than drawing on any new phenotypic data, the later analysis identified candidate immune exposures from TCR beta sequences and the way those sequences occurred across donors. To predict cytomegalovirus infection status, the study combined high-throughput TCR immunosequencing, statistical association of individual TCRs with disease status, and machine learning. The number of typed donors differed by locus: roughly 629-640 for A, B, C, DRB1 and DQB1; 500 to 550 for DQA1; over 600 for DPA1; and around 490 for DPB1. About 280 gigabases of sequencing data and about 92 million unique TCR sequences made up an early release that covered approximately 650 HLA-typed donors. Roughly 5 DR-DQ haplotypes were handled as single units for association and clustering, since linkage in the cohort was strong. HLA typing included class I and class II loci at four-digit resolution. The study was designed to test whether signatures of past pathogen exposure could be identified by cataloging public T cell receptors. Donor age, sex, ethnicity and CMV serostatus were compiled alongside the repertoire data. Genome-wide SNP genotypes for about 60% of the 666 donors were used in a later genetic analysis, which treated that subset as a discovery cohort. All discovery cohort repertoires had been generated using a single sequencing platform. A separate validation cohort of roughly 110 different subjects was used in addition to the 666-subject first cohort. An earlier analysis of nearly 600 of the donors applied high-throughput TCR beta sequencing to assess whether each TCR beta V gene segment acted as functional or pseudogenic. Among the 398 genotyped donors, 75% to 90% belonged to the genetic ancestry cluster associated with self-reported Caucasian donors. Across some 400 genotyped donors of the cohort, an average of 235,054 unique TCR beta nucleotide sequences per donor were sequenced, and 15% to 20% of those sequences were non-productive. A later analysis re-analyzed previously published TCR beta repertoires from approximately 700 donors and added high-resolution HLA genotyping to study TCR occurrence patterns. The T cell repertoires of under 750 subjects were profiled by immunosequencing and related to cytomegalovirus serostatus.

From the cysteine up to the phenylalanine, the CDR3 has a length of 14 residues. Here the CDR3 DNA is all that survives: 42 bases in frame from base 1. Germline trimming: 4 bases from V, 3 bases from J; junction bases outside gene matches: 4. CDR1 SGHRS and CDR2 YFSETQ were looked up in the germline V gene. The method was the immunoSEQ multiplex PCR assay. A mixture of 60 forward primers for TCR Vbeta segments and 13 reverse primers for TCR Jbeta segments was used in the multiplex PCR. The CDR3 region of rearranged TCR beta genes was amplified from genomic DNA by a multiplex PCR assay. The Illumina HiSeq System was used to sequence the amplified TCR beta libraries as 87-base-pair reads. In the source study's methods: Across the roughly 700 repertoires, a later analysis counted roughly 77 million unique TCR beta chains, some 11 million of which were shared by at least two donors. To remove PCR and sequencing errors, raw reads were error-corrected and collapsed into unique sequences using a nearest-neighbor algorithm that merged closely related sequences. To assign V, D and J gene segments, CDR3 sequences were aligned to IMGT reference sequences. For a sequence to be retained, a match of at least six nucleotides to both a V gene segment and a J gene segment was required. A rearrangement counted as productive if the CDR3 had no stop codons and remained in frame with V and J, and every other rearrangement counted as non-productive. CDR3 was defined according to IMGT convention as the region running from the second conserved V-encoded cysteine to the conserved J-encoded phenylalanine. Sequences without an unambiguous match to a single V gene segment were excluded from the earlier analysis of almost 600 of the donors. An earlier analysis of several hundred of the donors called V segments functional above 56.7% productive rearrangements and segregating when the between-donor standard deviation exceeded 5%. A statistical classification framework was developed to diagnose cytomegalovirus status using the catalog of TCR beta chain sequences. V and J gene assignment, in a later analysis, came from comparing TCR nucleotide sequences with IMGT/GENE-DB human TR gene sequences. The TCRdist pipeline was used in a later analysis to assign CDR3 sequences and most-parsimonious VDJ recombination scenarios. In a later analysis, each TCR beta chain was defined by its CDR3 amino acid sequence together with its V-gene family, and reads without a unique V-gene family were excluded. A later analysis removed 592 highly shared, low-generation-probability nucleotide sequences to deal with suspected cross-contamination and a sequencing artifact. In a later analysis, a clonal expansion index was calculated for each public chain from normalized within-repertoire ranks of inferred template counts. Generation probabilities in a later analysis came from a VDJ recombination model fitted to out-of-frame rearrangements, and those results were checked against IGoR. Hypergeometric tests were used in a later analysis to score TCR-TCR, TCR-HLA and TCR-CMV co-occurrence, with a repertoire-size bias correction applied to the TCR pairs. In a later analysis, false discovery rates were estimated by permuting HLA or CMV assignments 20 times. In a later analysis, co-occurring TCRs were grouped using DBSCAN, with TCRdist sequence similarity added in when clustering inside HLA-allele-positive subsets. Co-occurrence clustering excluded repertoires with fewer than 30,000 or more than 120,000 public chains, plus five with anomalous nucleotide sharing. Here the immuneACCESS table is served through TCRdb, limited to in-frame sequences with V and J called. Missing clones are a known gap in these copies; in checked studies unresolved V genes cover under half, and the rest lacks a known reason. That table is the source of V, J and clone size, and D and trimming were worked out from the DNA. The sample contains about 110,000 clones, less than 70% of them found a single time. 2.2% of the sample is in the top ten clones.

Study-wide findings and limitations: In a later analysis, TCR association rates were found to vary across HLA loci, with the most associated TCRs seen for DRB1 alleles and the fewest for HLA-C alleles. The earlier analysis of nearly 600 of the donors excluded roughly 16 rarely observed V segments, including chromosome 9 orphons, because counts were too low. A later analysis reported that several top co-occurrence clusters appeared linked to parvovirus B19, influenza, CMV and Epstein-Barr virus. Three of the identified cytomegalovirus-associated TCR beta chains were confirmed in vitro to be specific for cytomegalovirus antigens. It was suggested by the authors that the approach could potentially be generalized to other disease states and immunological phenotypes. A later analysis found that most CMV-associated TCR beta chains appeared HLA-restricted, with HLA associations seemingly driven largely by CMV exposure. A further reported finding was that TCR beta sequences accurately predicted the HLA-A and HLA-B alleles for most subjects in the first cohort. Linkage disequilibrium might explain the correlated functional status among segregating V segments, but an unknown experimental factor could not be ruled out. In both the original and validation cohorts, the classifier was reported to diagnose cytomegalovirus status with high specificity and sensitivity. In a later analysis, HLA-associated TCR beta chains showed more clonal expansion and lower generation probabilities than non-associated chains that were equally common. In a later analysis, some 18,000 TCR beta sequences were associated with specific HLA alleles at a false discovery rate of 0.05. CMV serostatus was the only immune exposure information available for the cohort. Only TCR beta chains were sequenced in this cohort, and the absence of alpha or paired-chain data limited detectable features. Compared with the 666-donor mean, donors in an Asian-associated ancestry cluster had fewer N-insertions in productive TCRs, according to a later genetic analysis. The study gave a list of over 150 TCR beta chains associated with cytomegalovirus. Because the 87-base-pair reads could not distinguish some IMGT-functional V segments, including TRBV6-2 and TRBV6-3, those segments were excluded. When HLA alleles, especially DR and DQ, strongly co-occurred, TCR associations were difficult to assign to individual alleles. A later genetic analysis associated a missense DCLRE1C variant with V-gene and J-gene trimming of TCR beta chains, and an independent cohort replicated the association. Because HLA typing was unavailable for some donors at each locus, only the typed subset was used in association tests. Roughly uniform sequencing depth across donors was assumed in presence/absence analyses, although this assumption may not hold. Most TCR sequences were observed very rarely across donors, whereas some public TCRs were present in many individuals. A cluster of highly shared sequence variants was judged likely to be a technical artifact of the sequencing pipeline. Broadly in line with IMGT annotations, most TCR beta V segments showed up in productive rearrangements about 87% or about 30% of the time in an earlier analysis of approximately 600 of the donors.

Sequences were obtained from PBMCs. This clonotype was sampled from a woman aged 25 to 39 in good health and CMV-seronegative. Recombination connected TRBV5-1 to TRBJ2-3, with 8 central nucleotides matching TRBD1. For the CDR3, the sequence is CASSPDRETDTQYF. In nucleotides, the sequence is TGCGCCAGCAGCCCGGACAGGGAGACAGATACGCAGTATTTT.